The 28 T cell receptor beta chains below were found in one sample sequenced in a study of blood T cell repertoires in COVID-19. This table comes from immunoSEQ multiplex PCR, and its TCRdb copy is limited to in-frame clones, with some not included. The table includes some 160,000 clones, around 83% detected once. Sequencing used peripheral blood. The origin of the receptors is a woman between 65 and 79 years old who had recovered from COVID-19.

The CDR3 loop reads CASSPRQGGGYTF. CDR3 sequence (DNA): TGTGCCAGCAGTCCTCGACAGGGGGGGGGCTACACCTTC. The genes are TRBV6-5 and TRBJ1-2; 9 bases line up with TRBD1. This CDR3 spans 13 amino acids. Germline lookup yields CDR1 MNHEY and CDR2 SVGAGI. V trimming: 5 bases; J trimming: 8 bases; junction bases outside the gene matches: 6.

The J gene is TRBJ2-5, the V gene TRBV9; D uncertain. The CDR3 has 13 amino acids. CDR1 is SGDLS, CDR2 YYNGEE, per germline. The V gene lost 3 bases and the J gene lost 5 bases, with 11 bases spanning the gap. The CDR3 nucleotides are TGTGCCAGCAGCGATGATAGCATGGAGACCCAGTACTTC. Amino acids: CASSDDSMETQYF.

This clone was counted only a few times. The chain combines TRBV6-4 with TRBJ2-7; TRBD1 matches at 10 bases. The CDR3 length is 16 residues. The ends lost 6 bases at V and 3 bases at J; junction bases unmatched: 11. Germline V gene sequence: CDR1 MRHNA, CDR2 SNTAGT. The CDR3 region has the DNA TGTGCCAGCAGCGGAACCCCCGGGACAGGGGTCTACGAGCAGTACTTC. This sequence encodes CASSGTPGTGVYEQYF.

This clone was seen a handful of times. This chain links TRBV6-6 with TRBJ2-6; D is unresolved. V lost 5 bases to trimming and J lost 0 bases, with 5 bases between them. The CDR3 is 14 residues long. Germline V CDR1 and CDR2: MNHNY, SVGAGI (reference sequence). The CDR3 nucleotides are TGTGCCAGCAGTCCCCTCTCTGGGGCCAACGTCCTGACTTTC. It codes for CASSPLSGANVLTF.

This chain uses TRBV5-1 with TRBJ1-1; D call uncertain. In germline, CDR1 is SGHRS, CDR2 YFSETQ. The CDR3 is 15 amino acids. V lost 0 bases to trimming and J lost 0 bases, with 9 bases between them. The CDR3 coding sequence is TGCGCCAGCAGCTTGGGCGGCGGATTGAACACTGAAGCTTTCTTT. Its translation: CASSLGGGLNTEAFF.

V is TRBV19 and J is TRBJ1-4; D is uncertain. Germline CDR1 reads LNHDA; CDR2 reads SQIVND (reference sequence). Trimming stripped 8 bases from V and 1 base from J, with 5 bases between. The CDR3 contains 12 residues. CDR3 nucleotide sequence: TGTGCCAGTGGACTAACTAATGAAAAACTGTTTTTT. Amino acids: CASGLTNEKLFF.

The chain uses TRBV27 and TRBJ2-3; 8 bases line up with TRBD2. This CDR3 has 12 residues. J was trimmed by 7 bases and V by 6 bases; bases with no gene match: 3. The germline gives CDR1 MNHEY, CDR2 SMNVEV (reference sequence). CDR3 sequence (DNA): TGTGCCAGCAGAGCTAGCGGGCATACGCAGTATTTT. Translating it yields CASRASGHTQYF.

CDR3 nucleotide sequence: TGTGCCAGCAGCCCCGGACAGGACCAATATGGCTACACCTTC. Translating gives CASSPGQDQYGYTF. The chain links TRBV5-4 to TRBJ1-2, with 7 nucleotides matching TRBD1. J gave up 5 bases and V 4 bases, and 8 bases lay outside the gene matches. Germline assignment: CDR1 SGHNT and CDR2 YYREEE (reference sequence). There are 14 residues in the CDR3.

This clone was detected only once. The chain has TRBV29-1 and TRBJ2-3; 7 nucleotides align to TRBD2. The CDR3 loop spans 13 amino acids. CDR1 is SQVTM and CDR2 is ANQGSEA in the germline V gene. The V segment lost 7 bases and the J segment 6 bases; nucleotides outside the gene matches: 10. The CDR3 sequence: CSAAAGVDDTQYF. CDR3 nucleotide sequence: TGCAGCGCGGCCGCGGGAGTGGACGATACGCAGTATTTT.

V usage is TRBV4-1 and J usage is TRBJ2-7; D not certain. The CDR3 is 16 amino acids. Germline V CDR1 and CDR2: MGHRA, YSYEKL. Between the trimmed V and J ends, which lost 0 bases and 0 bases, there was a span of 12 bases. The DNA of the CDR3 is TGCGCCAGCAGCCAAGATTTTCGGCAGGACTCCTACGAGCAGTACTTC. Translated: CASSQDFRQDSYEQYF.

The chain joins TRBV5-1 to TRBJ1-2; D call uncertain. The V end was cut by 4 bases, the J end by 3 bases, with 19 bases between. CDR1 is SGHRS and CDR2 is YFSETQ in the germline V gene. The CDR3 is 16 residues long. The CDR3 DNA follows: TGCGCCAGCAGCCCCTTCGAGGTCCTGAAAGACTATGGCTACACCTTC. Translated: CASSPFEVLKDYGYTF.

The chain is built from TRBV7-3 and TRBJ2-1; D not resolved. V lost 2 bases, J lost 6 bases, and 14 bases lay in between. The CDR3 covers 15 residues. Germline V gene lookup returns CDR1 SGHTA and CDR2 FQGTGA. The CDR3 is CASSLGGYGANEQFF. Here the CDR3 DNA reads TGTGCCAGCAGCTTAGGCGGTTACGGAGCCAATGAGCAGTTCTTC.

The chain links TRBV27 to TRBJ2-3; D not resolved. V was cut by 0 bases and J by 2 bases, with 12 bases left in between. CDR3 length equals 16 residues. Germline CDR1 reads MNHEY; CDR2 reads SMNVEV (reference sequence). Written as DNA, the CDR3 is TGTGCCAGCAGTTTATCGGCAGGCAGCCTCACAGATACGCAGTATTTT. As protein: CASSLSAGSLTDTQYF.

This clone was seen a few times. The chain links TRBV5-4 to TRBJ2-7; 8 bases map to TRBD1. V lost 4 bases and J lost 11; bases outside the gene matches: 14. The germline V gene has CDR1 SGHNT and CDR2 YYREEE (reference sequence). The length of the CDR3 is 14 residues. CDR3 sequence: CASSAPDREPAKYF. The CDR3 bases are TGTGCCAGCAGCGCGCCGGACAGGGAACCTGCGAAGTACTTC.

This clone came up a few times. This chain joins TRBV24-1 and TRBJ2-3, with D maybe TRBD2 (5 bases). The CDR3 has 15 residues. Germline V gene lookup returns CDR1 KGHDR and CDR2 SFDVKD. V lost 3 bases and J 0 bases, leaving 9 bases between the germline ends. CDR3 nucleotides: TGTGCCACCAGTGATCCGGGGATTAGCACAGATACGCAGTATTTT. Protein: CATSDPGISTDTQYF.

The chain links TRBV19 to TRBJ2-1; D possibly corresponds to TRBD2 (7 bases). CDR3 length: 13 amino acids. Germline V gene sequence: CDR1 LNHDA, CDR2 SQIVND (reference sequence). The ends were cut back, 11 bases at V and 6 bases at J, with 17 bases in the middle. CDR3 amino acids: CAHGGGPLNEQFF. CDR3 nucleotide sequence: TGTGCCCATGGGGGGGGCCCCCTCAATGAGCAGTTCTTC. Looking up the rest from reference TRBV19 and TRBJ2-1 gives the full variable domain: DGGITQSPKYLFRKEGQNVTLSCEQNLNHDAMYWYRQDPGQGLRLIYYSQIVNDFQKGDIAEGYSVSREKKESFPLTVTSAQKNPTAFYLCAHGGGPLNEQFFGPGTRLTVL.

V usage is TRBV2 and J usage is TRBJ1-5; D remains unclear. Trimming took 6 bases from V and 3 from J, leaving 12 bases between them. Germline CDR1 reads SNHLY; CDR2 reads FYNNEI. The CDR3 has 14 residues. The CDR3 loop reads CASSVLSFNQPQHF. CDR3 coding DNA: TGTGCCAGCAGCGTCCTTTCGTTCAATCAGCCCCAGCATTTT.

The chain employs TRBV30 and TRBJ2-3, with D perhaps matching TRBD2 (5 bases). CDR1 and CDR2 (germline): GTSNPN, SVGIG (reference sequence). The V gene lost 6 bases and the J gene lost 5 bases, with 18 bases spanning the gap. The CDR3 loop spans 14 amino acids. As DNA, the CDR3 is TGTGCCTGTCAAGAAAGCGGTTCCGGAGATACGCAGTATTTT. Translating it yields CACQESGSGDTQYF.

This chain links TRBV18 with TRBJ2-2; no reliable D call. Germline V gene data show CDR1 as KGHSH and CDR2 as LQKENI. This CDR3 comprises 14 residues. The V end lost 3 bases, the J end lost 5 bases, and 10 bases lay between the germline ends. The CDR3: CASSPVGWTGELFF. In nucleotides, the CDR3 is TGTGCCAGCTCACCGGTGGGCTGGACCGGGGAGCTGTTTTTT.

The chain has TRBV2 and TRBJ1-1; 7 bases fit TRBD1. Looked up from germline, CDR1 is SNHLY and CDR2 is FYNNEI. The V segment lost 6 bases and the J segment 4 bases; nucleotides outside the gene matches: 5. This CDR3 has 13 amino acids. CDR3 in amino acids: CASSIQGFTEAFF. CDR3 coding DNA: TGTGCCAGCAGCATACAGGGGTTCACTGAAGCTTTCTTT. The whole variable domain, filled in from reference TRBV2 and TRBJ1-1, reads EPEVTQTPSHQVTQMGQEVILRCVPISNHLYFYWYRQILGQKVEFLVSFYNNEISEKSEIFDDQFSVERPDGSNFTLKIRSTKLEDSAMYFCASSIQGFTEAFFGQGTRLTVV.

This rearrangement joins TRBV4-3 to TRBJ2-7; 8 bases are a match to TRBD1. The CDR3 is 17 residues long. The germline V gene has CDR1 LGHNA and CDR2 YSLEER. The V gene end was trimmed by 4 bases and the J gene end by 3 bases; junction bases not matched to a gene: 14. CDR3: CASSLEDRDGSGYEQYF. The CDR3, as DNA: TGCGCCAGCAGCCTGGAGGACAGGGACGGTAGTGGCTACGAGCAGTACTTC.

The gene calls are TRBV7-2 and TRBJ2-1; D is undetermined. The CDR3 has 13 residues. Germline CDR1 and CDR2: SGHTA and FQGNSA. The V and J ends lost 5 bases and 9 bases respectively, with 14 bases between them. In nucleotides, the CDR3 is TGTGCCAGCAGCCTTGCCCGCTCCGGTGAGCAGTTCTTC. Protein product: CASSLARSGEQFF.

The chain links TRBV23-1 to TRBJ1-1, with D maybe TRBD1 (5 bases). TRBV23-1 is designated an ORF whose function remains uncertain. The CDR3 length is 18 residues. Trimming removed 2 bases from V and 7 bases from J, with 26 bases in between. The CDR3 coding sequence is TGCGCCAGCAGTCAACCCCGCGGGTATCTCCCCACGGGGGGTGAAGCTTTCTTT. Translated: CASSQPRGYLPTGGEAFF.

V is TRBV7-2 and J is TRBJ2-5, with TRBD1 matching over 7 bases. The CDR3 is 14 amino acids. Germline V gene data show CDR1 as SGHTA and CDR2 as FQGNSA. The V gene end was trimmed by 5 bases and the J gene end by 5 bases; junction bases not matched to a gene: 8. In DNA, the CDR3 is TGTGCCAGCAGCCAGACAGGGACCGGGGAGACCCAGTACTTC. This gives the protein CASSQTGTGETQYF.

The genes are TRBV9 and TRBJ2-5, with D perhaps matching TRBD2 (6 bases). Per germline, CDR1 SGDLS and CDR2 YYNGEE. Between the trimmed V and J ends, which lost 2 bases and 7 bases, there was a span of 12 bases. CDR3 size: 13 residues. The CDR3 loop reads CASSVGGSGTQYF. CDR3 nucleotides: TGTGCCAGCAGCGTGGGGGGATCGGGGACCCAGTACTTC.

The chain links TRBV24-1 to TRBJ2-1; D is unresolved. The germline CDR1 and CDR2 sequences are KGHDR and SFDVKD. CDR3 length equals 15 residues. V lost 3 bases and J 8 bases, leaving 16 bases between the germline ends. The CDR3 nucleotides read TGTGCCACCAGTGATCCTGGGCCCCTTGGCGATGAGCAGTTCTTC. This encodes CATSDPGPLGDEQFF.

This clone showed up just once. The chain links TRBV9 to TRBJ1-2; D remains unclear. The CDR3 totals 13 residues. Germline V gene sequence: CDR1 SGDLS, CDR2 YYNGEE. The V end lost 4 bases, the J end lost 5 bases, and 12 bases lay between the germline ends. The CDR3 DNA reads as TGTGCCAGCAGCCCACACCGGAGGTATGGCTACACCTTC. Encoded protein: CASSPHRRYGYTF.

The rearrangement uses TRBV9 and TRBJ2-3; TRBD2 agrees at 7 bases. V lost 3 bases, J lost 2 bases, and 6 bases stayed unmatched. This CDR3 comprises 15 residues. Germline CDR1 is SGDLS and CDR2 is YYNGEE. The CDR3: CASSGASGTTDTQYF. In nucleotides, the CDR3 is TGTGCCAGCAGCGGGGCTAGCGGAACCACAGATACGCAGTATTTT.